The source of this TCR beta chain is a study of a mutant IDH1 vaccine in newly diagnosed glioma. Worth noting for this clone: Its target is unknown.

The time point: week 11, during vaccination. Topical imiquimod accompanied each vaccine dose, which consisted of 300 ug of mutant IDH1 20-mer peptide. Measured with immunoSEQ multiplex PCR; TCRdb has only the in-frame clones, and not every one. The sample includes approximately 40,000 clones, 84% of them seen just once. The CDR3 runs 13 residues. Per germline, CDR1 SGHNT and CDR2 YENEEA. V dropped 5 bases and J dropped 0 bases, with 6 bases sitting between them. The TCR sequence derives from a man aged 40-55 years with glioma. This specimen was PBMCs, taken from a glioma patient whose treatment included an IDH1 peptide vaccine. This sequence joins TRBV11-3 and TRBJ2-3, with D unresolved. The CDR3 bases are TGTGCCAGCAGCCCAGACAGCACAGATACGCAGTATTTT. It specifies CASSPDSTDTQYF. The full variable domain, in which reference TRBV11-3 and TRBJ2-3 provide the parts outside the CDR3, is EAGVVQSPRYKIIEKKQPVAFWCNPISGHNTLYWYLQNLGQGPELLIRYENEEAVDDSQLPKDRFSAERLKGVDSTLKIQPAELGDSAVYLCASSPDSTDTQYFGPGTRLTVL.